The 17 T cell receptor beta chains listed next were all sequenced from one sample in a study of early T cells in non-severe SARS-CoV-2 infection. One entry per CDR3 protein results from TCRdb running MiXCR on the 5' RACE reads. The table has just over 95,000 distinct CDR3 sequences, roughly 11% seen once. Sequenced: whole blood. The receptors originated from an adult who was a healthcare worker with PCR-confirmed SARS-CoV-2 infection or an uninfected control (not recorded which).

This clonotype was recorded a few times. The chain employs TRBV19 and TRBJ2-1; perhaps TRBD2 as D (6 bases). Germline CDR1 reads LNHDA; CDR2 reads SQIVND (reference sequence). CDR3 length equals 17 residues. V lost 1 base and J 6 bases, leaving 19 bases between the germline ends. CDR3 residues: CASSIGSGRGIGNEQFF. The CDR3 DNA reads as TGTGCCAGTAGTATAGGGTCGGGACGGGGGATTGGCAATGAGCAGTTCTTC.

This clonotype has at least ten counts. The chain has TRBV5-6 and TRBJ2-3; a possible D gene is TRBD1 (5 bases). CDR3 size: 14 residues. Per the germline V gene, CDR1 is SGHDT and CDR2 is YYEEEE. The V end lost 3 bases, the J end lost 0 bases, and 8 bases lay between the germline ends. CDR3 sequence reads: CASSWRQSTDTQYF. In DNA form, the CDR3 reads TGTGCCAGCAGCTGGAGACAGAGCACAGATACGCAGTATTTT.

The V and J genes are TRBV20-1 and TRBJ2-7, with D maybe TRBD2 (5 bases). Germline V gene sequence: CDR1 DFQATT, CDR2 SNEGSKA (reference sequence). The CDR3 loop spans 16 amino acids. Trimming left V 6 bases short and J 3 bases short, with 24 bases between. CDR3 in amino acids: CSALGQEEVLIYEQYF. The CDR3 DNA is TGCAGTGCCCTGGGCCAGGAGGAGGTTTTGATCTACGAGCAGTACTTC.

This clonotype was counted a few times. In nucleotides, the CDR3 is TGCAGCGTTGAAGTTGACAGGGTGGGGGAAAAACTGTTTTTT. Protein sequence: CSVEVDRVGEKLFF. V and J are TRBV29-1 and TRBJ1-4; the match to TRBD1 covers 7 bases. This CDR3 is built from 14 residues. Germline V gives CDR1 SQVTM, CDR2 ANQGSEA. V lost 1 base to trimming and J lost 8 bases; unmatched junction nucleotides: 7.

This clonotype was seen ten or more times. This chain connects TRBV7-6 to TRBJ2-2, with 8 bases aligning to TRBD2. The junction had 9 bases not matched to a gene; V was cut back by 3 bases and J by 6 bases. The CDR3 covers 16 residues. Per the germline V gene, CDR1 is SGHVS and CDR2 is FNYEAQ. CDR3: CASSFVQREIPGELFF. For the CDR3, the DNA is TGTGCCAGCAGCTTTGTACAGCGGGAGATACCCGGGGAGCTGTTTTTT.

V and J are TRBV7-9 and TRBJ1-1; D not certain. CDR1 SEHNR and CDR2 FQNEAQ come from the germline V gene (reference sequence). There are 12 residues in the CDR3. V was cut by 4 bases and J by 6 bases, with 9 bases left in between. The CDR3 DNA sequence: TGTGCCAGCAGCTCAGCTGGCCCTGAAGCTTTCTTT. Encoded protein: CASSSAGPEAFF.

Many counts were recorded for this clonotype. The chain is built from TRBV5-4 and TRBJ1-2; D ambiguous. Trimming took 4 bases from V and 4 from J, leaving 8 bases between them. Looked up from germline, CDR1 is SGHNT and CDR2 is YYREEE (reference sequence). This CDR3 spans 12 amino acids. CDR3 region: CASSRVGYGYTF. The CDR3 DNA reads TGTGCCAGCAGCCGAGTCGGCTATGGCTACACCTTC.

This clonotype was detected a few times. The chain is built from TRBV12-3 or TRBV12-4 and TRBJ1-3, with TRBD1 identical over 7 bases. The CDR3 is made up of 14 amino acids. Unmatched junction bases numbered 2, after V lost 5 bases and J lost 1 base. Written as DNA, the CDR3 is TGTGCCAGCAGTCCAGGGGGTTCTGGAAACACCATATATTTT. This encodes CASSPGGSGNTIYF.

This clonotype showed up many times. The chain uses TRBV29-1 and TRBJ1-1; D unclear. The CDR3 runs 11 residues. Trimming shortened V by 5 bases and J by 1 base, and 5 bases separated the two germline ends. Germline V lookup: CDR1 SQVTM, CDR2 ANQGSEA. The CDR3 region has the DNA TGCAGCGTTAGGGAGAACACTGAAGCTTTCTTT. Amino acids: CSVRENTEAFF.

The rearrangement joins TRBV7-8 to TRBJ2-1; D remains ambiguous. This CDR3 is built from 15 residues. Trimming stripped 3 bases from V and 2 bases from J, with 11 bases between. In germline, CDR1 is SGHVS, CDR2 FQNEAQ. The CDR3 DNA sequence: TGTGCCAGCAGCTTTCGGACCTCAACCTACAATGAGCAGTTCTTC. This translates into CASSFRTSTYNEQFF.

This clonotype has at least ten counts. The rearrangement links TRBV2 to TRBJ2-2; D is perhaps TRBD1 (5 bases). The CDR3 is made up of 13 amino acids. Germline V gives CDR1 SNHLY, CDR2 FYNNEI. Trimming pared 7 bases from V and 6 bases from J, leaving 12 bases between. CDR3 region: CASNLRQPGELFF. The CDR3 DNA reads TGTGCCAGCAACCTAAGACAGCCCGGGGAGCTGTTTTTT.

In its sample, this clonotype was seen a few times. The V and J genes are TRBV11-1 and TRBJ2-1; 8 bases line up with TRBD2. This CDR3 is built from 17 residues. Germline-derived CDR1 and CDR2 are SGHAT and FQDESV (reference sequence). The trim removed 5 bases at V and 5 bases at J, leaving 14 bases unmatched. CDR3 sequence: CASSTVPGGLAHNEQFF. The CDR3 DNA follows: TGTGCCAGCAGCACTGTTCCCGGCGGACTAGCTCACAATGAGCAGTTCTTC.

This clonotype was picked up a small number of times. This rearrangement joins TRBV7-9 to TRBJ2-1; 14 nucleotides agree with TRBD2. Germline-derived CDR1 and CDR2 are SEHNR and FQNEAQ (reference sequence). This CDR3 comprises 17 residues. V lost 3 bases to trimming and J lost 8 bases; unmatched junction nucleotides: 9. This CDR3 is CASSLGLAGELSDEQFF. CDR3 bases: TGTGCCAGCAGCTTGGGACTAGCGGGGGAGCTCTCTGATGAGCAGTTCTTC.

The rearrangement joins TRBV4-1 to TRBJ1-2; D unresolved. The CDR3 runs to 16 residues. Looked up from germline, CDR1 is MGHRA and CDR2 is YSYEKL. The ends were cut back, 1 base at V and 0 bases at J, with 12 bases in the middle. The CDR3 DNA follows: TGCGCCAGCAGCCAAGTTGGAACCCTTTCTAACTATGGCTACACCTTC. Protein product: CASSQVGTLSNYGYTF.

This clonotype was observed a few times. The chain is built from TRBV28 and TRBJ1-1; D is uncertain. The CDR3 consists of 14 residues. V lost 6 bases to trimming and J lost 1 base, with 12 bases between them. The germline V gene encodes CDR1 MDHEN and CDR2 SYDVKM. CDR3 in amino acids: CASSLIPQNTEAFF. CDR3 in DNA: TGTGCCAGCAGCCTAATCCCTCAGAACACTGAAGCTTTCTTT.

The chain links TRBV15 to TRBJ2-3; D remains unclear. Germline lookup yields CDR1 LNHNV and CDR2 YYDKDF (reference sequence). Between the trimmed V and J ends, which lost 1 base and 7 bases, there was a span of 6 bases. The CDR3 consists of 12 residues. CDR3 in amino acids: CATSRGANTQYF. As DNA, the CDR3 is TGTGCCACCAGCAGAGGGGCAAATACGCAGTATTTT.

The chain employs TRBV7-7 and TRBJ2-2, with D possibly TRBD2 on 6 matching bases. V lost 8 bases and J lost 2, with 18 bases in between. Germline-derived CDR1 and CDR2 are SSHAT and FNYEAQ (reference sequence). The CDR3 is made up of 16 amino acids. The CDR3 coding sequence is TGTGCCAGCGGAAATTCGGGACTGCTAAACACCGGGGAGCTGTTTTTT. It is translated as CASGNSGLLNTGELFF. Combining the CDR3 with reference TRBV7-7 and TRBJ2-2 gives the whole variable domain GAGVSQSPRYKVTKRGQDVTLRCDPISSHATLYWYQQALGQGPEFLTYFNYEAQPDKSGLPSDRFSAERPEGSISTLTIQRTEQRDSAMYRCASGNSGLLNTGELFFGEGSRLTVL.